The clone carrying this T cell receptor beta chain has just a few counts. Its antigen is undetermined. Together with a sample-barcoded 5' primer, a J-beta primer mix was included in a second PCR lasting roughly 7 to 11 cycles. The template-switch adaptor was a 5' adaptor with 12 random nucleotides. It tagged each cDNA molecule. Sequencing of every sample gave 2.5 million or more CDR3-containing paired-end reads. TCRdb fed the 5' RACE reads into MiXCR, producing one record per CDR3 protein. The top ten clones hold 8.7% of a sample with just under 550,000 distinct CDR3 sequences, about 25% of them seen once. These data are taken from a study of blood T cells in healthy people across ages. Study-wide points: Correlation between TCR beta diversity and naive T cell percentage was strong.

The CDR3 runs 13 residues. Trimming removed 0 bases at V and 5 bases at J, with 6 bases between. CDR1 SGHDT and CDR2 YYEEEE come from the germline V gene. Another study also made use of these data, one on T cells of mothers and their children.

The sample comprised blood. This TCR was recovered from a boy aged 5-17 years in good health. The chain joins TRBV5-6 to TRBJ2-4; D is undetermined. The CDR3 DNA is TGTGCCAGCAGCTTGGCCCGGGAAAACATTCAGTACTTC. Amino acids: CASSLARENIQYF.